The 7 T cell receptor beta chains listed next were all sequenced from one sample in a study of breast tumors, draining lymph nodes, adjacent tissues. MiXCR, applied by TCRdb to the multiplex PCR reads, yields one record per CDR3 protein. The sample records roughly 70,000 distinct CDR3 sequences, less than 50% being singletons. The specimen sequenced was breast tumor tissue. Every receptor here comes from a female donor with breast cancer. Some clones in this sample may be carry-over from other donors' samples.

The genes are TRBV9 and TRBJ1-1; D possibly corresponds to TRBD1 (5 bases). Germline CDR1 and CDR2: SGDLS and YYNGEE. This CDR3 is 14 amino acids long. V lost 0 bases and J 2 bases, leaving 8 bases between the germline ends. The CDR3 nucleotides read TGTGCCAGCAGCGTAGGACAGTATAACACTGAAGCTTTCTTT. Its protein product is CASSVGQYNTEAFF.

This clonotype was recorded many times. This chain connects TRBV3-1 to TRBJ1-3; D gene unclear. The CDR3 consists of 15 residues. V dropped 1 base and J dropped 0 bases, with 7 bases sitting between them. The germline V gene has CDR1 LGHDT and CDR2 YNNKEL (reference sequence). The CDR3 is CASSQVSFSGNTIYF. For the CDR3, the DNA is TGTGCCAGCAGCCAAGTCAGCTTCTCTGGAAACACCATATATTTT.

The chain is built from TRBV6-5 and TRBJ1-4, with TRBD1 as a possible D gene (5 bases). The CDR3 is made up of 13 amino acids. Germline V gene sequence: CDR1 MNHEY, CDR2 SVGAGI. Trimming shortened V by 6 bases and J by 6 bases, and 11 bases separated the two germline ends. The CDR3 here is CASSRGVDEKLFF. The DNA of the CDR3 is TGTGCCAGCAGCCGGGGCGTTGATGAAAAACTGTTTTTT.

The chain combines TRBV10-3 with TRBJ1-5, with 9 bases identical to TRBD1. V was clipped by 7 bases and J by 3 bases; unmatched bases: 25. Germline lookup yields CDR1 ENHRY and CDR2 SYGVKD. The CDR3 runs to 21 residues. The CDR3: CAITPSRDRIGRDRDNQPQHF. CDR3 bases: TGTGCCATCACCCCGAGCAGGGACAGGATAGGAAGGGACAGGGACAATCAGCCCCAGCATTTT.

As regards this clonotype: Since the CDR3 does not end with the conserved phenylalanine or tryptophan, this likely comes from a read error. This sequence joins TRBV4-3 and TRBJ1-2, with a possible D match to TRBD1 (6 bases). CDR3 length equals 14 residues. Trimming cost V 0 bases and J 4 bases, with 9 bases left between them. Germline-derived CDR1 and CDR2 are LGHNA and YSLEER. CDR3 amino acids: CASSQEVRGYGYTS. The CDR3 coding sequence is TGCGCCAGCAGCCAAGAGGTCAGGGGCTATGGCTACACCTCC.

The rearrangement uses TRBV29-1 and TRBJ2-7, with 7 bases that match TRBD2. Germline CDR1 is SQVTM and CDR2 is ANQGSEA. The length of the CDR3 is 13 residues. With 6 bases clipped from V and 7 bases from J, the junction kept 12 bases outside the gene matches. CDR3: CSVTSSGGGEQYF. The DNA for the CDR3 is TGCAGCGTGACCTCTAGCGGAGGAGGTGAGCAGTACTTC.

In this sample, this clonotype turned up a few times. V usage is TRBV3-1 and J usage is TRBJ1-1; 8 positions match TRBD1. The CDR3 runs to 16 residues. With V trimmed by 4 bases and J by 4 bases, 11 bases remained unmatched. The germline V gene encodes CDR1 LGHDT and CDR2 YNNKEL (reference sequence). The CDR3 DNA reads as TGTGCCAGCAGCCTGCAAAACAGGGGGGTGGGCACTGAAGCTTTCTTT. It specifies CASSLQNRGVGTEAFF.